This T cell receptor beta chain was captured in a study of patients and donors after allogeneic stem cell transplantation. The CDR3 totals 14 residues. Per germline, CDR1 LGHNA and CDR2 YSLEER. Deletions cut 4 bases from V and 4 bases from J, with 13 bases between. TCRdb passed the RT-PCR reads through MiXCR, listing each CDR3 protein once. The table includes roughly 190,000 distinct CDR3 sequences, less than 45% detected once. The sequence was collected from a human donor who was either an allogeneic HSCT recipient or a stem cell or donor lymphocyte infusion donor (not recorded which). It is not recorded whose cells these are; they may come from a transplant donor. The chain has TRBV4-3 and TRBJ1-1, with D maybe TRBD1 (6 bases). The sample taken for sequencing was blood, either unsorted or a sorted T cell fraction (not recorded which). CDR3 nucleotides: TGCGCCAGCAGCCTAGGACAGTCGGGCACTGAAGCTTTCTTT. This gives the protein CASSLGQSGTEAFF.